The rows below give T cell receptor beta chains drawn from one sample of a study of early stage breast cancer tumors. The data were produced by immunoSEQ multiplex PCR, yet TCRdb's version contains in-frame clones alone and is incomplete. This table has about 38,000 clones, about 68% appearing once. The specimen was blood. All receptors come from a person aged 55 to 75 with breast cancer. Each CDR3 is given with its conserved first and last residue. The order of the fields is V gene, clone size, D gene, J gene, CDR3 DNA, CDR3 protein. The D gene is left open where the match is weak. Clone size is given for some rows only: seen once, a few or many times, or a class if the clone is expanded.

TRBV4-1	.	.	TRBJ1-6	TGCGCCAGCAGCCAAGATTTAGGGAAAAATTCACCCCTCCACTTT	CASSQDLGKNSPLHF
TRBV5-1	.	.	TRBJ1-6	TGCGCCAGCAGCTTTGACAGTTCAAATAATTCACCCCTCCACTTT	CASSFDSSNNSPLHF
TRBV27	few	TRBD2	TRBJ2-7	TGTGCCAGCAGTTTGACGGGACTAATCTCCTACGAGCAGTACTTC	CASSLTGLISYEQYF
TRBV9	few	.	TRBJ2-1	TGTGCCAGCAGCGGGAGACAGGAGGAGGGTGAGCAGTTCTTC	CASSGRQEEGEQFF
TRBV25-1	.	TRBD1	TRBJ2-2	TGTGCCAGCAGTGATTACCGGGACAGGGGTGTAACCGGGGAGCTGTTTTTT	CASSDYRDRGVTGELFF
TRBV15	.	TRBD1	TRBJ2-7	TGTGCCACTAAGGGGACAGCCTCCTACGAGCAGTACTTC	CATKGTASYEQYF
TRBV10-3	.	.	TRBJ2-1	TGTGCCATCAGTGACCGGGGGGCTAGGAATGAGCAGTTCTTC	CAISDRGARNEQFF
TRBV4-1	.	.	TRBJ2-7	TGCGCCAGCAGCCAAGATGTGAGTGTTGAGCAGTACTTC	CASSQDVSVEQYF
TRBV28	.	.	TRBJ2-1	TGTGCCAGCACCTGGGACACCGGGAACAATGAGCAGTTCTTC	CASTWDTGNNEQFF
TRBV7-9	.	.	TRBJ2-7	TGTGCCAGCAGCACGGGGACCCAGCAGTACTTC	CASSTGTQQYF
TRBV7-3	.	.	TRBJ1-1	TGTGCCAGCAGCCAGGACAGGAACACTGAAGCTTTCTTT	CASSQDRNTEAFF
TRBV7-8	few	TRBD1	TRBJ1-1	TGTGCCAGCAGCTTGGACAGGGACACTGAAGCTTTCTTT	CASSLDRDTEAFF
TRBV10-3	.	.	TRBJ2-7	TGTGCCTCGGGGAAAGTGGGTATCTACGAGCAGTACTTC	CASGKVGIYEQYF
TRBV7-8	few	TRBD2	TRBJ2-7	TGTGCCAGCAGCTTAGGGGCCGGGACTAGCCCCGGGGACGAGCAGTACTTC	CASSLGAGTSPGDEQYF
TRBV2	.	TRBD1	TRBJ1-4	TGTGCCAGCAGGGGGACAGGGAGCACCAATGAAAAACTGTTTTTT	CASRGTGSTNEKLFF
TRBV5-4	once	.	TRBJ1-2	TGTGCCAGCAGCTCCCAGGCTTTGGGCAGGAACTATGGCTACACCTTC	CASSSQALGRNYGYTF
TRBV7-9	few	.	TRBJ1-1	TGTGCCAGCAGCTTTCTCCAGGGGAGACGCACTGAAGCTTTCTTT	CASSFLQGRRTEAFF
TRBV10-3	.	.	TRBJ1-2	TGTGCCATCAGTGAACAAGTCTATGGCTACACCTTC	CAISEQVYGYTF
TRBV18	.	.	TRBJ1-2	TGTGCCAGCTCCACACAGGAAAACTATGGCTACACCTTC	CASSTQENYGYTF
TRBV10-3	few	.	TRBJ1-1	TGTGCCATCAGTGACCCAGAGAACACTGAAGCTTTCTTT	CAISDPENTEAFF
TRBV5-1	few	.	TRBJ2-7	TGCGCCAGCAGCTCAGGGACACCCTTGTCCTACGAGCAGTACTTC	CASSSGTPLSYEQYF
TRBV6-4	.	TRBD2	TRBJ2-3	TGTGCCAGCCCCCCAGCGGGAGCCATCTTTATCGCAGACACGTATTTT	CASPPAGAIFIADTYF
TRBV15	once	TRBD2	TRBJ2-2	TGTGCCACCAAGAGCGGGAGAGTAAACACCGGGGAGCTGTTTTTT	CATKSGRVNTGELFF
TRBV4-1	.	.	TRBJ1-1	TGCGCCAGCAGCCCACTAGGACGGTTGAACACTGAAGCTTTCTTT	CASSPLGRLNTEAFF
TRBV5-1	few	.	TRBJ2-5	TGCGCCAGCCAACTCAGAGCGGGCGCAGAGACCCAGTACTTC	CASQLRAGAETQYF
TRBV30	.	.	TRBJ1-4	TGTGCCTGGAGCCCCCCCGACAAAAAGGGAGAAAAACTGTTTTTT	CAWSPPDKKGEKLFF
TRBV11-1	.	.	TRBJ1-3	TGTGCCAGCAGCCTCGCCGCACGGGCTTCTGGAAACACCATATATTTT	CASSLAARASGNTIYF
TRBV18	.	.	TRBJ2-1	TGTGCCAGCTCACCAGGGAACAATGAGCAGTTCTTC	CASSPGNNEQFF
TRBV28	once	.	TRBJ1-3	TGTGCCAGCAGCCCCCCGGGACGAAATTCTGGAAACACCATATATTTT	CASSPPGRNSGNTIYF
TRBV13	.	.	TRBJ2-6	TGTGCCAGCAGCTTAGAGGGATCTGGGGCCAACGTCCTGACTTTC	CASSLEGSGANVLTF
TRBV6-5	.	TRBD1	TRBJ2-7	TGTGCCAGCAGTTCTCAGGGGGAGTCGGCCGAGCAGTACTTC	CASSSQGESAEQYF
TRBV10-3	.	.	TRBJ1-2	TGTGCCATCAGTGTGGCCAGGGCGGTCTATGGCTACACCTTC	CAISVARAVYGYTF
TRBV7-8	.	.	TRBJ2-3	TGTGCCAGCAGCTTGGGACGGGGCTCTAGCACAGATACGCAGTATTTT	CASSLGRGSSTDTQYF
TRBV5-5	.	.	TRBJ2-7	TGTGCCAGCAGCTTGGCCCGCGGTGCCTACGAGCAGTACTTC	CASSLARGAYEQYF
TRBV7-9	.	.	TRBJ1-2	TGTGCCAGCAGCTTTGAGGGACTGGATGGCTACACCTTC	CASSFEGLDGYTF
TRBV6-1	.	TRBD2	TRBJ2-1	TGTGCCACCTCTAGCGGGGGGGCTGGTGATGAGCAGTTCTTC	CATSSGGAGDEQFF
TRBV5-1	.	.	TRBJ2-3	TGCGCCAGCAGCCTCCCCACTAGCACAGATACGCAGTATTTT	CASSLPTSTDTQYF
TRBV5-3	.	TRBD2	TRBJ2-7	TGTGCCAGAAGCTTGTTCAAAGCGGGGGGAATCTCCTACGAGCAGTACTTC	CARSLFKAGGISYEQYF
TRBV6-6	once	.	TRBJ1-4	TGTGCCAGCAGTAGGGGCGGTCTAGGGGCTAATGAAAAACTGTTTTTT	CASSRGGLGANEKLFF
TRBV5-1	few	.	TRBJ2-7	TGCGCCAGCAGCTCCCCTCAGGGGACTTCCTCCTACGAGCAGTACTTC	CASSSPQGTSSYEQYF
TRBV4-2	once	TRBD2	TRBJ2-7	TGTGCCAGCAGCCTGGGGACGGCTAGCGGGCTGGGCGAGCAGTACTTC	CASSLGTASGLGEQYF
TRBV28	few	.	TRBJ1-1	TGTGCCAGCACCCTCGGGGGCCTGAACACTGAAGCTTTCTTT	CASTLGGLNTEAFF
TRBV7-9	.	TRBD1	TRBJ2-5	TGTGCCAGCCGCCGGACAGGGGCGTTTCTAGAGACCCAGTACTTC	CASRRTGAFLETQYF
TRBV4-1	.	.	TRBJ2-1	TGCGCCAGCAGCCCCTTAACAGCTCACAATGAGCAGTTCTTC	CASSPLTAHNEQFF
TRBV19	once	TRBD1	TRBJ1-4	TGTGCCTCCGCCCACAGGGGAGAGGATAATGAAAAACTGTTTTTT	CASAHRGEDNEKLFF
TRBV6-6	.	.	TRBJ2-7	TGTGCCAGCAGAGACCCGGGGCTTTCCTACGAGCAGTACTTC	CASRDPGLSYEQYF
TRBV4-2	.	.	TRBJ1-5	TGTGCCAGCAGCCAAGATTATATGACAGACAGCAATCAGCCCCAGCATTTT	CASSQDYMTDSNQPQHF
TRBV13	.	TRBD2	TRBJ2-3	TGTGCCAGCAGCAGCGGACTAGCGGGGCAGGGCCCAGGGGATACGCAGTATTTT	CASSSGLAGQGPGDTQYF
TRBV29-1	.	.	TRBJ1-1	TGCAGCGTTGAAGCGAGGCAGGGATTCACTGAAGCTTTCTTT	CSVEARQGFTEAFF
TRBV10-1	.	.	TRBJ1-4	TGCGCCAGCAGTGGGGGTCTGGAGACTAATGAAAAACTGTTTTTT	CASSGGLETNEKLFF
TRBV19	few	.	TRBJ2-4	TGTGCCAGTAGTGTACTGGGACCGAAAGTAGCCAAAAACATTCAGTACTTC	CASSVLGPKVAKNIQYF
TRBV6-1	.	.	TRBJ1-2	TGTGCCAGCCACATGGGGCTGTATGGCTACACCTTC	CASHMGLYGYTF
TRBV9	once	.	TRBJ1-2	TGTGCCAGCAGAGGCGGGGTGAGAAACTATGGCTACACCTTC	CASRGGVRNYGYTF
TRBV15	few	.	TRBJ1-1	TGTGCCACCAGCAGAGAGGGAGCTATGAACACTGAAGCTTTCTTT	CATSREGAMNTEAFF
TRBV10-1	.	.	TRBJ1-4	TGCGCCAGCAGTCTTCAGGGAACTAATGAAAAACTGTTTTTT	CASSLQGTNEKLFF
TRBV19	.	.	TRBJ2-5	TGTGCCAGTAGTATTAACCGAGGGTCGGAGACCCAGTACTTC	CASSINRGSETQYF
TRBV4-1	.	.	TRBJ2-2	TGCGCCAGCAGCCGCACAGAGGGAGTAAAAGGGGAGCTGTTTTTT	CASSRTEGVKGELFF
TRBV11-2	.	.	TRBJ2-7	TGTGCCAGCAGCCTGGGGTACTGGGGAAAGGACGAGCAGTACTTC	CASSLGYWGKDEQYF
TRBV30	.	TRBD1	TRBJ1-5	TGTGCCTGGAGTGGGAACAGGGGTCTTCTCCATCAGCCCCAGCATTTT	CAWSGNRGLLHQPQHF